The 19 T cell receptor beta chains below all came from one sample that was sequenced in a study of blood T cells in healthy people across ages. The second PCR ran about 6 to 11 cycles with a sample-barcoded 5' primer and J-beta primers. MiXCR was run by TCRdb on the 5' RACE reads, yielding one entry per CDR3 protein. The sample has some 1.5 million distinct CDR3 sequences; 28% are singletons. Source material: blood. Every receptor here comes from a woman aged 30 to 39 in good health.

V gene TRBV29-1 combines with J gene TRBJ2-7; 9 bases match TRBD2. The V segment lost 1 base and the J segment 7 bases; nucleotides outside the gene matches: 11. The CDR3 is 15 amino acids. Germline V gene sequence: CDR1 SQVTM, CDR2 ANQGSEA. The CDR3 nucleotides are TGCAGCGTTGAAGCGGCTAGCGGGGCCCTTAGGGAGCAGTACTTC. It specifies CSVEAASGALREQYF.

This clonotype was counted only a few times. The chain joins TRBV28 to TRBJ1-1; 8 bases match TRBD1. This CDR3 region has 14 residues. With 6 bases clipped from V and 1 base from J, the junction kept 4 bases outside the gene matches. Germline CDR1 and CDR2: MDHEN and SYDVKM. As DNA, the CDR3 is TGTGCCAGCAGCCGACAGGGGACGAACACTGAAGCTTTCTTT. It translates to CASSRQGTNTEAFF. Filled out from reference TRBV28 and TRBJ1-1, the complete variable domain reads DVKVTQSSRYLVKRTGEKVFLECVQDMDHENMFWYRQDPGLGLRLIYFSYDVKMKEKGDIPEGYSVSREKKERFSLILESASTNQTSMYLCASSRQGTNTEAFFGQGTRLTVV.

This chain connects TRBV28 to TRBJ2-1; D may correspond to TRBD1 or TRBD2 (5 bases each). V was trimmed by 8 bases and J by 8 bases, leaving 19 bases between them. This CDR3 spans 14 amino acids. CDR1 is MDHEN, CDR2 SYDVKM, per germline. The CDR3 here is CASRGGGLLHEQFF. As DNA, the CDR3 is TGTGCCAGCCGGGGTGGGGGTCTACTCCATGAGCAGTTCTTC.

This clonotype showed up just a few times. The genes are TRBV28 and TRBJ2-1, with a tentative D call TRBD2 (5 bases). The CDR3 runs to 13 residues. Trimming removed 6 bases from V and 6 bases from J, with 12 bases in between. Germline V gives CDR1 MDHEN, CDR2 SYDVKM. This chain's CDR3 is CASSQDYLNEQFF. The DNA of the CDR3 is TGTGCCAGCAGCCAAGACTATCTCAATGAGCAGTTCTTC.

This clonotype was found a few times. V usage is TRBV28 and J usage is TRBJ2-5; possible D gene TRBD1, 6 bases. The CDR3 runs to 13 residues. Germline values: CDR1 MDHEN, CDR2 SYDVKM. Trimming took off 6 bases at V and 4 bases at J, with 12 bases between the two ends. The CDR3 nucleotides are TGTGCCAGCAGCACAGGGTATCGAGAGACCCAGTACTTC. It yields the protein CASSTGYRETQYF.

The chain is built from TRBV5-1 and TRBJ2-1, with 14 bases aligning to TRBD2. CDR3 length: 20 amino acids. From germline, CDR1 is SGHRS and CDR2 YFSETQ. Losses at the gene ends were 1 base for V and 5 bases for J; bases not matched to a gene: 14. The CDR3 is CASSLPTTSGGARSNNEQFF. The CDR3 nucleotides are TGCGCCAGCAGCTTGCCCACGACTAGCGGGGGGGCCCGATCCAACAATGAGCAGTTCTTC. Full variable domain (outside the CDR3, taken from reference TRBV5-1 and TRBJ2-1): KAGVTQTPRYLIKTRGQQVTLSCSPISGHRSVSWYQQTPGQGLQFLFEYFSETQRNKGNFPGRFSGRQFSNSRSEMNVSTLELGDSALYLCASSLPTTSGGARSNNEQFFGPGTRLTVL.

This CDR3 reads CSARAPRGFEQYF. CDR3 nucleotide sequence: TGCAGTGCTAGGGCCCCGCGGGGATTCGAGCAGTACTTC. The chain employs TRBV20-1 and TRBJ2-7; D is possibly TRBD2 (6 bases). The CDR3 covers 13 residues. Trimming cost V 3 bases and J 6 bases, with 15 bases left between them. In germline, CDR1 is DFQATT, CDR2 SNEGSKA (reference sequence).

CDR3 coding DNA: TGCAGTGCTAGAAGTAGGTCAGCTGAAAAACTGTTTTTT. Protein: CSARSRSAEKLFF. J is TRBJ1-4 and V is TRBV20-1; D gene uncertain. V lost 2 bases and J 7 bases, leaving 11 bases between the germline ends. The CDR3 sequence is 13 residues long. CDR1 is DFQATT and CDR2 is SNEGSKA in the germline V gene (reference sequence).

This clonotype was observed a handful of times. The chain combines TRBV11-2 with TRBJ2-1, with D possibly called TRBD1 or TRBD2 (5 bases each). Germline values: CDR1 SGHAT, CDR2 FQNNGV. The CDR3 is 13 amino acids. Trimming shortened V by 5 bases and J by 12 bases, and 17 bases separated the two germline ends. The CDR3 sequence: CASSPGSGSRQFF. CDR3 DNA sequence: TGTGCCAGCAGCCCAGGGAGCGGCTCTCGGCAGTTCTTC.

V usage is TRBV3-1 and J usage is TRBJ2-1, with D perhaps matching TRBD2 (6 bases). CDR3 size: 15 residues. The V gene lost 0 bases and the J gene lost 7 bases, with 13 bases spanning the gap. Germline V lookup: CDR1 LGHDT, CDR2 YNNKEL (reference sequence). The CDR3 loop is CASSQELADTNEQFF. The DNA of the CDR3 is TGTGCCAGCAGCCAAGAGTTAGCGGATACTAATGAGCAGTTCTTC.

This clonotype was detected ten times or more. CDR3: CASSYTDKETQYF. CDR3 bases: TGTGCCAGCAGTTACACGGACAAAGAGACCCAGTACTTC. The gene calls are TRBV6-5 and TRBJ2-5, with D possibly matching TRBD1 (5 bases). V was trimmed by 2 bases and J by 3 bases, leaving 7 bases between them. The CDR3 runs 13 residues. Germline V gene lookup returns CDR1 MNHEY and CDR2 SVGAGI.

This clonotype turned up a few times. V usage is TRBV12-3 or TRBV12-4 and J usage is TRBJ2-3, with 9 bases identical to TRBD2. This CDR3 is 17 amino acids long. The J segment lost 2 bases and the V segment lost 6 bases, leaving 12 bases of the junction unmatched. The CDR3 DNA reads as TGTGCCAGCAGCCATTCTTCCCGGACTAGCGTCACAGATACGCAGTATTTT. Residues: CASSHSSRTSVTDTQYF.

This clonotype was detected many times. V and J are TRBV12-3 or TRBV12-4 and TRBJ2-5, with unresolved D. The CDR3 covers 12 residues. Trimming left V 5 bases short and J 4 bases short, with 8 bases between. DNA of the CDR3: TGTGCCAGCAGTCGAGAGCGAGAGACCCAGTACTTC. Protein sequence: CASSRERETQYF.

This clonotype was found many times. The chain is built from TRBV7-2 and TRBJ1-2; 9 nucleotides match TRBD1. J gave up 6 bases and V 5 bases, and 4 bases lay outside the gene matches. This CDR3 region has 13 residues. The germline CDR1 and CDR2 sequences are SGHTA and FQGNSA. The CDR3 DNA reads TGTGCCAGCAGCCGGACAGGGGTGGATGGCTACACCTTC. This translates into CASSRTGVDGYTF.

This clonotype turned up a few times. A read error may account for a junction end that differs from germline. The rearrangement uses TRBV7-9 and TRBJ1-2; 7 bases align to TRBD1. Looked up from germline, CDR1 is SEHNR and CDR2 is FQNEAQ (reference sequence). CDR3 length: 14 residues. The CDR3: CASSLEATGSGYTF. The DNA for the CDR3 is TGCGCCAGCAGCTTGGAGGCGACAGGGTCCGGCTACACCTTC. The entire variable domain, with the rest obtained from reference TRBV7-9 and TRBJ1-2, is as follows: DTGVSQNPRHKITKRGQNVTFRCDPISEHNRLYWYRQTLGQGPEFLTYFQNEAQLEKSRLLSDRFSAERPKGSFSTLEIQRTEQGDSAMYLCASSLEATGSGYTFGSGTRLTVV.

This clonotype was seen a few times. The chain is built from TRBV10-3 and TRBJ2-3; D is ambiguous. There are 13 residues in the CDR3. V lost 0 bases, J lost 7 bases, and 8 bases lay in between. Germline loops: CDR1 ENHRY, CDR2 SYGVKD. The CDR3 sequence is CAISESRLNTQYF. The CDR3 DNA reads TGTGCCATCAGTGAGTCCAGGCTGAATACGCAGTATTTT.

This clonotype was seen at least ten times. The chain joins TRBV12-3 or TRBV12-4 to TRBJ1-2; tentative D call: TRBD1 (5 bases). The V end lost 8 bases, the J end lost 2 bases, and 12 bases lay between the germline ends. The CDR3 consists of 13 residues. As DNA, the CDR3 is TGTGCCAGCGGCAGGGATTTAAACTATGGCTACACCTTC. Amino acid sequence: CASGRDLNYGYTF.

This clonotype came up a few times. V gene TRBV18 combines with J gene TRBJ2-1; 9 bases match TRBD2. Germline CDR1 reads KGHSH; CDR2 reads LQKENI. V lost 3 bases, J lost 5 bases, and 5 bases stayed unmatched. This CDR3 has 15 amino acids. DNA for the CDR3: TGTGCCAGCTCACCCGTAGCGGGGGTAAACAATGAGCAGTTCTTC. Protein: CASSPVAGVNNEQFF.

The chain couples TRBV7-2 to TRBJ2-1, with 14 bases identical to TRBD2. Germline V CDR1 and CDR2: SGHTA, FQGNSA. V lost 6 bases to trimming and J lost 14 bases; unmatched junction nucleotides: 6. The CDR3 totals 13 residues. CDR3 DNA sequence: TGTGCCAGCAGATGGACTAGCGGGGGGCCCAAGTTCTTC. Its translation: CASRWTSGGPKFF.